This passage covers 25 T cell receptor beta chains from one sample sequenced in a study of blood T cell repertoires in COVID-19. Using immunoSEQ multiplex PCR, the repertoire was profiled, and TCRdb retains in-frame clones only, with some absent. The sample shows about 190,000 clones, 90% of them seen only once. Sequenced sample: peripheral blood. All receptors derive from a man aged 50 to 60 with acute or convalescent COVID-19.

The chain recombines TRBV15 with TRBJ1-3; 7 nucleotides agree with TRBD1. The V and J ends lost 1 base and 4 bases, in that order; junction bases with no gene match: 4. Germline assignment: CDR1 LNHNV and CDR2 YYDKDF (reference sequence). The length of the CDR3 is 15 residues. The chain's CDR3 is CATSRGTGVGNTIYF. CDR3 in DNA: TGTGCCACCAGCAGAGGAACAGGGGTCGGAAACACCATATATTTT.

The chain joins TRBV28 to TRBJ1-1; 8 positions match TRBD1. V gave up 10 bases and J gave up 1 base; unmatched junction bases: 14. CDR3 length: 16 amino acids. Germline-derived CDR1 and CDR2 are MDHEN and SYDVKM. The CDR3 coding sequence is TGTGCCACCGGGACCCCCCTGGACAGGGCGAACACTGAAGCTTTCTTT. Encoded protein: CATGTPLDRANTEAFF.

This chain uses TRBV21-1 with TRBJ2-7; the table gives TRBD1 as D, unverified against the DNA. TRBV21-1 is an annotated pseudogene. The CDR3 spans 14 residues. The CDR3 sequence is CASSPGQGAHEQYF. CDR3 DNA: TGTGCCAGCAGTCCGGGACAGGGGGCGCACGAGCAGTACTTC.

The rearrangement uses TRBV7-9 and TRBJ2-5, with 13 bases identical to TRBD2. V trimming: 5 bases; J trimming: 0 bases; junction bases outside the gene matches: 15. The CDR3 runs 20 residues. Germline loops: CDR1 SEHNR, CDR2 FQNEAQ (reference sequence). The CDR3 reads CASSKLAGTGLAGDQETQYF. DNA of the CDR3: TGTGCCAGCAGCAAACTAGCCGGGACAGGACTAGCGGGGGACCAAGAGACCCAGTACTTC.

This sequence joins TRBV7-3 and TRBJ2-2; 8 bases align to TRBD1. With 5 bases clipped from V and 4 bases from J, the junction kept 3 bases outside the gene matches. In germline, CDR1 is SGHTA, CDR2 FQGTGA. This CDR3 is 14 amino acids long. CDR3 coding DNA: TGTGCCAGCAGCCAGGGGGCGGGCACCGGGGAGCTGTTTTTT. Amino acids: CASSQGAGTGELFF.

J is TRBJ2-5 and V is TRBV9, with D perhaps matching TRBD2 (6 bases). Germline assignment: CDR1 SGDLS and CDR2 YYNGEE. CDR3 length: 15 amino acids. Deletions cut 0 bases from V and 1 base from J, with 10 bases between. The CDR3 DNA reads TGTGCCAGCAGCGTAGCGGGAGAGTTCCAAGAGACCCAGTACTTC. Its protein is CASSVAGEFQETQYF.

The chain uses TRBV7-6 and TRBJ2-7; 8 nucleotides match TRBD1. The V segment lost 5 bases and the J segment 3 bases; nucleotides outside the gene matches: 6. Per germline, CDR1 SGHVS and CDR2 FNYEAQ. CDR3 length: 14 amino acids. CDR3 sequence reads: CASSQDGQGYEQYV. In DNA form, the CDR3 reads TGTGCCAGCAGCCAAGACGGACAGGGCTACGAGCAGTACGTC.

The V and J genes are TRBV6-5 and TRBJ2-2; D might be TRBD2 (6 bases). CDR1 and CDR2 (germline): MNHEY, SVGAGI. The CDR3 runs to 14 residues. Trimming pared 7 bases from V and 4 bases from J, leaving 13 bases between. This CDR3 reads CASNTGAVTGELFF. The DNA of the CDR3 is TGTGCCAGCAACACGGGAGCAGTCACCGGGGAGCTGTTTTTT.

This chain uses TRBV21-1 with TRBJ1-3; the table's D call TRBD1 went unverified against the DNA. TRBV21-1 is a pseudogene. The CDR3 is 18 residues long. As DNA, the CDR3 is TGTGCCAGCAGCAAACCCCCAGGGGCCAACTTCTCTGGAAACACCATATATTTT. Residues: CASSKPPGANFSGNTIYF.

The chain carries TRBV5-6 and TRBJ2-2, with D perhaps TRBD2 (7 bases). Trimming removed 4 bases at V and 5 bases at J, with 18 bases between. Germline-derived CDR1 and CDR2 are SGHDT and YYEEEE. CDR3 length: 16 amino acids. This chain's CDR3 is CASSQPGGRTTGELFF. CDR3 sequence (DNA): TGTGCCAGCAGCCAGCCCGGGGGGCGTACGACCGGGGAGCTGTTTTTT. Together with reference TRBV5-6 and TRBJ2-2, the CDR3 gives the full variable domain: DAGVTQSPTHLIKTRGQQVTLRCSPKSGHDTVSWYQQALGQGPQFIFQYYEEEERQRGNFPDRFSGHQFPNYSSELNVNALLLGDSALYLCASSQPGGRTTGELFFGEGSRLTVL.

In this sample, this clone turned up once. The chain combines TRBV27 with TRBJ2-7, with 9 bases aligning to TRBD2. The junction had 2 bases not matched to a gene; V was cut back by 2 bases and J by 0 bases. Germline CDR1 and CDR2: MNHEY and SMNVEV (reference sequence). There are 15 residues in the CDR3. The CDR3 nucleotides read TGTGCCAGCAGTTTAAGTAGCGGGAGCTCCTACGAGCAGTACTTC. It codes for CASSLSSGSSYEQYF.

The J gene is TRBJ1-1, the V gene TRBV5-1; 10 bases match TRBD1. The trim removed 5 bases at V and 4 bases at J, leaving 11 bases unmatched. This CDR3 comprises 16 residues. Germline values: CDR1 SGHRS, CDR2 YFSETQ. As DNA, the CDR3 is TGCGCCAGCAGAATCCAGACAGGGGGCACGAGCACTGAAGCTTTCTTT. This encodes CASRIQTGGTSTEAFF.

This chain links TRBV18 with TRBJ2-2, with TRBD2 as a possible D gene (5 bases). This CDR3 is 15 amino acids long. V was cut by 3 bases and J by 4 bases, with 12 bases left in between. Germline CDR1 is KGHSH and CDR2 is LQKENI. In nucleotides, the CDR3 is TGTGCCAGCTCACCTGGTCTCGGAGGCACCGGGGAGCTGTTTTTT. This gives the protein CASSPGLGGTGELFF.

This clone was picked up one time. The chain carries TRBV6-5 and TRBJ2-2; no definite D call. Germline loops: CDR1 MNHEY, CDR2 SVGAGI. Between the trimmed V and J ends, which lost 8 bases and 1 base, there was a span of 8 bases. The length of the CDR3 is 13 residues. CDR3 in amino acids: CASHEENTGELFF. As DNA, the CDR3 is TGTGCCAGCCATGAGGAGAACACCGGGGAGCTGTTTTTT.

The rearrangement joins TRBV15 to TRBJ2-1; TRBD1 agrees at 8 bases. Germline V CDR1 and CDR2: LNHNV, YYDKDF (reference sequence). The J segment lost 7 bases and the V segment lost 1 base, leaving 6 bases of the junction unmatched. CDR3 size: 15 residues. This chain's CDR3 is CATSRVRDRRNEQFF. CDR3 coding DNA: TGTGCCACCAGCAGAGTCCGGGACAGGAGGAATGAGCAGTTCTTC.

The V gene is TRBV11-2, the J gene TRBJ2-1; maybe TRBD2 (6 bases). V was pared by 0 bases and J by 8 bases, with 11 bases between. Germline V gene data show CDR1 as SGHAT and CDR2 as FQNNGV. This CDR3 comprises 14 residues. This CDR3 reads CASSLDPRGDEQFF. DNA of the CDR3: TGTGCCAGCAGCTTAGACCCGCGGGGCGATGAGCAGTTCTTC.

CDR3 protein: CASSQDRQRETQYF. CDR3 nucleotide sequence: TGCGCCAGCAGCCAAGACCGCCAGCGGGAGACCCAGTACTTC. V is TRBV4-1 and J is TRBJ2-5; tentative D call: TRBD2 (5 bases). CDR3 length: 14 residues. Trimming cost V 0 bases and J 5 bases, with 10 bases left between them. Germline lookup yields CDR1 MGHRA and CDR2 YSYEKL.

The CDR3 coding sequence is TGTGCCAGCAGCGCCTCCCCCAATGAGCAGTTCTTC. This sequence encodes CASSASPNEQFF. This chain joins TRBV9 and TRBJ2-1, with D hard to call. V lost 3 bases and J 6 bases, leaving 7 bases between the germline ends. The length of the CDR3 is 12 residues. CDR1 and CDR2 from the germline V gene are SGDLS and YYNGEE.

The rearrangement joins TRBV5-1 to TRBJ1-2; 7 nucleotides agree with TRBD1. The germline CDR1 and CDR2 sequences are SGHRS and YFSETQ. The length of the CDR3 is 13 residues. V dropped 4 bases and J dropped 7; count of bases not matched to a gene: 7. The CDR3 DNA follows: TGCGCCAGCAGCATAGATCAGGGGGTTGGCTACACCTTC. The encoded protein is CASSIDQGVGYTF. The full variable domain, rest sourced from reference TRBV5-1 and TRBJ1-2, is KAGVTQTPRYLIKTRGQQVTLSCSPISGHRSVSWYQQTPGQGLQFLFEYFSETQRNKGNFPGRFSGRQFSNSRSEMNVSTLELGDSALYLCASSIDQGVGYTFGSGTRLTVV.

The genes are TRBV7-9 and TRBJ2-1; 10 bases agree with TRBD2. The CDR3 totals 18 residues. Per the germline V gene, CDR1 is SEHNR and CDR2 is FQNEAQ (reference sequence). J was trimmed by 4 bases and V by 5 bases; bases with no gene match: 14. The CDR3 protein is CASSPPSGSSIGYNEQFF. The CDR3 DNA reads TGTGCCAGCAGCCCCCCTAGCGGGAGTTCTATTGGGTACAATGAGCAGTTCTTC.

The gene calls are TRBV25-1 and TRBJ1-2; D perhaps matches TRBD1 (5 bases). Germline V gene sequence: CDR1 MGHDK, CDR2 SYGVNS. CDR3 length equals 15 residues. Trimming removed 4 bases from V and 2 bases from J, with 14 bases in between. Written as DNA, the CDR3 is TGTGCCAGCAGTGTCGGCGGGACCTCCAACTATGGCTACACCTTC. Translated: CASSVGGTSNYGYTF.

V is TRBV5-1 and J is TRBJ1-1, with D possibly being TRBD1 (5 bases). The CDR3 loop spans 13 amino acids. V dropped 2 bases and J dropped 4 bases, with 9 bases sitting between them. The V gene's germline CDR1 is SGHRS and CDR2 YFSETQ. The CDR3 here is CASSLQVATEAFF. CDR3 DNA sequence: TGCGCCAGCAGCTTACAGGTAGCCACTGAAGCTTTCTTT.

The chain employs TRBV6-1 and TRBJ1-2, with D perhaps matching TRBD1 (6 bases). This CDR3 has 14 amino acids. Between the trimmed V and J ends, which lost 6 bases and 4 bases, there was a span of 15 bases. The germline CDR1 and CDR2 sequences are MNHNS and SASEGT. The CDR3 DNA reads TGTGCCAGCAGGATGGACAGACTTTCCTATGGCTACACCTTC. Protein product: CASRMDRLSYGYTF.

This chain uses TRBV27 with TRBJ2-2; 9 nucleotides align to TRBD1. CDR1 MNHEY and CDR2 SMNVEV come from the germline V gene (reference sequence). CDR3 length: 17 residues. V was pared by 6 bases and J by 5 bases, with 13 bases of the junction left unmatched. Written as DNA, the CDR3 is TGTGCCAGCAGCCTTACGACGGACAGGGGTTGGACCGGGGAGCTGTTTTTT. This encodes CASSLTTDRGWTGELFF.

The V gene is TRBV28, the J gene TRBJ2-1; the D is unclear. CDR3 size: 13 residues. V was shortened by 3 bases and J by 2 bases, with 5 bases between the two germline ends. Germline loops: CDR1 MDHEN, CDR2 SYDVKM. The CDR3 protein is CASSFSAYNEQFF. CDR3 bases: TGTGCCAGCAGTTTTTCCGCCTACAATGAGCAGTTCTTC.